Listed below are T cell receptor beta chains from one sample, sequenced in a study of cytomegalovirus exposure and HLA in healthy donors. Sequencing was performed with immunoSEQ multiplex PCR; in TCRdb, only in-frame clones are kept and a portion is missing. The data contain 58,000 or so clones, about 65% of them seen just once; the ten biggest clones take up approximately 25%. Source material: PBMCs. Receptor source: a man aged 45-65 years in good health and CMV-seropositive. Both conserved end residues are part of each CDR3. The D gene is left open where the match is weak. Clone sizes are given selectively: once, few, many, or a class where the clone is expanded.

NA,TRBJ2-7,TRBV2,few,CASSRLVVGYEQYF,TGTGCCAGCAGCCGACTAGTGGTAGGCTACGAGCAGTACTTC
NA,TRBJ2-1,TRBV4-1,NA,CASSQIQGTNNNEQFF,TGCGCCAGCAGCCAGATACAGGGTACGAATAACAATGAGCAGTTCTTC
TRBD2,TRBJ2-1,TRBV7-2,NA,CASSFASGGINEQFF,TGTGCCAGCAGCTTTGCCAGCGGGGGGATCAATGAGCAGTTCTTC
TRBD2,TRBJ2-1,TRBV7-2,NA,CASSLAGGPGNEQFF,TGTGCCAGCAGCTTAGCGGGAGGGCCTGGCAATGAGCAGTTCTTC
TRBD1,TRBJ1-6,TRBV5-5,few,CASSSAGGRRNSPLHF,TGTGCCAGCAGCTCGGCAGGGGGAAGGCGAAATTCACCCCTCCACTTT
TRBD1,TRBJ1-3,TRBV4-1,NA,CASSHRDRPPNSGNTIYF,TGCGCCAGCAGCCATAGGGACAGACCTCCTAACTCTGGAAACACCATATATTTT
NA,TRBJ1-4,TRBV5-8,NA,CASSPGSNEKLFF,TGTGCCAGCAGCCCGGGAAGTAATGAAAAACTGTTTTTT
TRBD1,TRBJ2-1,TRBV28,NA,CASSSRGQGAGEQFF,TGTGCCAGCAGTTCCCGGGGACAGGGGGCAGGTGAGCAGTTCTTC
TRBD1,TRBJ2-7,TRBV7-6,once,CASSGTGGAQYF,TGTGCCAGCAGCGGGACAGGGGGCGCCCAGTACTTC
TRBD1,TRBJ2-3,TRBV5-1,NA,CASSLEGALTDTQYF,TGCGCCAGCAGCTTGGAGGGGGCCCTCACAGATACGCAGTATTTT
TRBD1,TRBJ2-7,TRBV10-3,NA,CATTRDSYEQYF,TGTGCCACAACTCGGGACAGCTACGAGCAGTACTTC
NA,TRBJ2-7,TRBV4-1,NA,CASSQAGQGPYEQYF,TGCGCCAGCAGCCAAGCTGGCCAGGGGCCCTACGAGCAGTACTTC
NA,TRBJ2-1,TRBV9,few,CASSVAIGGAANEQFF,TGTGCCAGCAGCGTAGCTATTGGGGGGGCCGCCAATGAGCAGTTCTTC
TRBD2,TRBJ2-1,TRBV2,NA,CASSTSGFNNEQFF,TGTGCCAGCAGTACTAGCGGGTTCAACAATGAGCAGTTCTTC
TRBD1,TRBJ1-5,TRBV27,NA,CASSLLTGGDQPQHF,TGTGCCAGCAGTCTTCTGACAGGGGGCGATCAGCCCCAGCATTTT
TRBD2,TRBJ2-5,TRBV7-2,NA,CASRPSGSLQETQYF,TGTGCCAGCAGACCCAGCGGGAGCCTCCAAGAGACCCAGTACTTC
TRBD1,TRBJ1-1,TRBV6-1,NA,CASSGQVFSGAFF,TGTGCCAGCTCAGGACAGGTATTTTCTGGAGCTTTCTTT
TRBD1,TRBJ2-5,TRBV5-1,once,CASSLLVTGQGPQETQYF,TGCGCCAGCAGCCTGCTCGTGACGGGACAGGGGCCCCAAGAGACCCAGTACTTC
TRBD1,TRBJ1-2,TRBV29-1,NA,CSVEETGKSNYGYTF,TGCAGCGTTGAAGAGACAGGGAAATCTAACTATGGCTACACCTTC
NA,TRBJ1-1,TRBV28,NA,CASRSRGAGDTEAFF,TGTGCCAGCAGGAGTCGTGGGGCAGGGGACACTGAAGCTTTCTTT
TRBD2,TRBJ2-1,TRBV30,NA,CACPLTSGGGEQFF,TGTGCCTGTCCATTGACTAGCGGGGGAGGTGAGCAGTTCTTC
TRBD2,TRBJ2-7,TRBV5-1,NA,CASRLAGGRQQYF,TGCGCCAGTCGACTAGCGGGAGGTAGGCAGCAGTACTTC
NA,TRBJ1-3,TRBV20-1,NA,CSARSELTIYF,TGCAGTGCTAGATCGGAGCTCACCATATATTTT
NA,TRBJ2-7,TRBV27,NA,CASSHCSYEQYF,TGTGCCAGCAGCCACTGCTCCTACGAGCAGTACTTC
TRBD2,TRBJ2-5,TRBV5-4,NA,CASSLSAGEETQYF,TGTGCCAGCAGCTTATCAGCGGGGGAAGAGACCCAGTACTTC
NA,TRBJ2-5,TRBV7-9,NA,CASSFFSQGGETQYF,TGTGCCAGCAGCTTCTTTTCACAGGGTGGAGAGACCCAGTACTTC
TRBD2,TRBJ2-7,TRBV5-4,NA,CASSSSGRSSYEQYF,TGTGCCAGCAGCTCTAGCGGGAGGAGCTCCTACGAGCAGTACTTC
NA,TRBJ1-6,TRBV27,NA,CASSLEGVNSPLHF,TGTGCCAGCAGTTTAGAGGGCGTGAATTCACCCCTCCACTTT
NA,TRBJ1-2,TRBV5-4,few,CASTLSLPGAYGYTF,TGTGCCAGCACCCTATCTTTGCCAGGTGCCTATGGCTACACCTTC
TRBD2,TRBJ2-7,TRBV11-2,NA,CASSSPRLAGSYEQYF,TGTGCCAGCAGCTCCCCAAGACTAGCGGGATCCTACGAGCAGTACTTC
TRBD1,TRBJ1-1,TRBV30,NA,CAWSQSGGTEAFF,TGTGCCTGGAGTCAATCAGGGGGGACTGAAGCTTTCTTT
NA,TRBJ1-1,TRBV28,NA,CASSTGWTEAFF,TGTGCCAGCAGCACAGGTTGGACTGAAGCTTTCTTT
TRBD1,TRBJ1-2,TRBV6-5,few,CASIMTGGSYYGYTF,TGTGCCAGCATTATGACAGGGGGTTCCTACTATGGCTACACCTTC
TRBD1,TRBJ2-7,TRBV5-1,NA,CASSLEDRGLEQYF,TGCGCCAGCAGCTTGGAGGACAGGGGCCTCGAGCAGTACTTC
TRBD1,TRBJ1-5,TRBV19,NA,CASSFRQGDQPQHF,TGTGCCAGTAGTTTTCGACAGGGGGATCAGCCCCAGCATTTT
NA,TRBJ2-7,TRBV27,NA,CASSLRVGGPAEQYF,TGTGCCAGCAGTTTAAGGGTGGGGGGGCCGGCCGAGCAGTACTTC
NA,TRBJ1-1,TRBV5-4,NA,CASSPRRENTEAFF,TGTGCCAGCAGCCCGAGGAGGGAGAACACTGAAGCTTTCTTT
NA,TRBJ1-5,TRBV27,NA,CASSPEVGDQPQHF,TGTGCCAGCAGTCCCGAGGTCGGGGATCAGCCCCAGCATTTT
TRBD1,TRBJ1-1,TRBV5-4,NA,CASSSWGQGRPEAFF,TGTGCCAGCAGCTCATGGGGACAGGGAAGGCCCGAAGCTTTCTTT
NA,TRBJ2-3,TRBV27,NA,CASSLKVGLGTDTQYF,TGTGCCAGCAGTTTAAAGGTGGGACTCGGCACAGATACGCAGTATTTT
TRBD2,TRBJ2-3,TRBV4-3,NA,CASSQLAGGADTQYF,TGCGCCAGCAGCCAACTAGCGGGGGGGGCAGATACGCAGTATTTT
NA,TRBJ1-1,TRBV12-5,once,CASGRGGTEAFF,TGTGCTAGCGGTAGGGGGGGCACTGAAGCTTTCTTT
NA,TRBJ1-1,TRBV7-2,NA,CASSLLGRQNTEAFF,TGTGCCAGCAGCTTATTAGGCAGGCAGAACACTGAAGCTTTCTTT
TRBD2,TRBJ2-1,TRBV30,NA,CAWSLAGRQFF,TGTGCCTGGAGTTTAGCGGGGCGGCAGTTCTTC
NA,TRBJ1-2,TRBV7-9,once,CASSSGVYYGYTF,TGTGCCAGCAGCTCGGGGGTGTACTATGGCTACACCTTC